The sequence of this T cell receptor beta chain was determined in a study of cytomegalovirus exposure and HLA in healthy donors. Trimming removed 3 bases at V and 2 bases at J, with 6 bases between. This CDR3 contains 12 residues. Per the germline V gene, CDR1 is SGHDT and CDR2 is YYEEEE. Both 60 Vbeta primers and 13 Jbeta primers went into the PCR. Method: immunoSEQ multiplex PCR; TCRdb's copy keeps in-frame clones and lacks some. This sample carries approximately 220,000 clones, 70% to 80% of them seen once, and the ten largest clones take 0.2% to 0.25%. The chain carries TRBV5-6 and TRBJ2-7; no clear D. This clonotype was sampled from a girl aged 2-10 years in good health and CMV-seronegative. The sample was PBMCs. The CDR3 bases are TGTGCCAGCAGCTCACTAACCTACGAGCAGTACTTC. It translates to CASSSLTYEQYF.